This is a list of T cell receptor beta chains from one sample in a study of cytomegalovirus exposure and HLA in healthy donors. Clones were sequenced by immunoSEQ multiplex PCR, and TCRdb holds only the in-frame ones, with some missing. This table holds 140,000 or so clones, around 72% found once. The sequencing input was PBMCs. The receptor set was obtained from a man aged 18 to 30 in good health and CMV-seropositive. Both conserved end residues are part of each CDR3. The D gene is left open where the match is weak. The size field is filled for only some rows; it gives once, few, many or a size class.

d_gene,v_gene,abundance,j_gene,CDR3aa,CDR3nt
TRBD1,TRBV7-8,NA,TRBJ2-7,CASSPEDRGNYEQYF,TGTGCCAGCAGCCCCGAAGACAGGGGGAACTACGAGCAGTACTTC
NA,TRBV7-9,once,TRBJ2-5,CASSPGETQYF,TGTGCCAGCAGCCCAGGAGAGACCCAGTACTTC
TRBD1,TRBV18,NA,TRBJ1-4,CASSPTGVGEKLFF,TGTGCCAGCTCACCCACAGGGGTAGGCGAAAAACTGTTTTTT
TRBD1,TRBV5-1,NA,TRBJ2-7,CASSFVRGQTYEQYF,TGCGCCAGCAGCTTCGTCAGGGGACAGACCTACGAGCAGTACTTC
TRBD1,TRBV4-1,NA,TRBJ2-1,CASSHRSQDRSYNEQFF,TGCGCCAGCAGCCACCGTTCTCAGGACAGGTCCTACAATGAGCAGTTCTTC
NA,TRBV15,few,TRBJ2-1,CATSTKRRAGANDEQFF,TGTGCCACCAGCACCAAGAGACGGGCAGGGGCAAACGATGAGCAGTTCTTC
TRBD1,TRBV5-4,NA,TRBJ1-1,CASSSTGARRTEAFF,TGTGCCAGCAGCTCTACAGGGGCGCGAAGGACTGAAGCTTTCTTT
TRBD2,TRBV30,NA,TRBJ2-3,CAWSVQLAGFTDTQYF,TGTGCCTGGAGTGTCCAACTAGCGGGTTTCACAGATACGCAGTATTTT
NA,TRBV7-2,NA,TRBJ2-7,CASSLRWGAYEQYF,TGTGCCAGCAGCTTACGGTGGGGCGCCTACGAGCAGTACTTC
NA,TRBV6-5,few,TRBJ1-4,CASRGRDKEKLFF,TGTGCCAGCAGGGGCAGGGATAAAGAAAAACTGTTTTTT
NA,TRBV6-1,NA,TRBJ2-7,CAGEAGTTYEQYF,TGTGCCGGGGAAGCGGGGACAACCTACGAGCAGTACTTC
TRBD2,TRBV29-1,NA,TRBJ2-3,CSVVGLAGVYSTDTQYF,TGCAGCGTTGTAGGACTAGCGGGAGTCTATAGCACAGATACGCAGTATTTT
NA,TRBV7-8,NA,TRBJ2-1,CASSLYLGYNEQFF,TGTGCCAGCAGCTTGTATCTAGGTTACAATGAGCAGTTCTTC
NA,TRBV7-8,NA,TRBJ1-1,CASSTTVNTEAFF,TGTGCCAGCAGCACGACAGTGAACACTGAAGCTTTCTTT
NA,TRBV7-3,NA,TRBJ2-7,CASSLMAGREYEQYF,TGTGCCAGCAGCTTAATGGCGGGTAGGGAATACGAGCAGTACTTC
NA,TRBV7-8,NA,TRBJ1-2,CASSSQGYGYTF,TGTGCCAGCAGCTCCCAGGGCTATGGCTACACCTTC
NA,TRBV7-8,NA,TRBJ1-4,CASSLVPSGGVGKLFF,TGTGCCAGCAGCTTAGTCCCTTCCGGCGGAGTGGGAAAACTGTTTTTT
NA,TRBV18,NA,TRBJ2-5,CAGSAAPETQYF,TGTGCCGGGTCGGCAGCGCCAGAGACCCAGTACTTC
NA,TRBV5-8,NA,TRBJ2-7,CASSRTATYEQYF,TGTGCCAGCAGCCGGACAGCTACCTACGAGCAGTACTTC
TRBD1,TRBV4-2,once,TRBJ1-2,CASSLHGQGAYGYTF,TGTGCCAGCAGCCTCCATGGACAGGGGGCCTATGGCTACACCTTC
TRBD2,TRBV5-1,NA,TRBJ2-7,CASSPPLAGVPYEQYF,TGCGCCAGCAGCCCACCACTAGCGGGAGTACCCTACGAGCAGTACTTC
NA,TRBV7-8,NA,TRBJ1-2,CASSLSRLNYGYTF,TGTGCCAGCAGCTTAAGTCGCCTAAACTATGGCTACACCTTC
TRBD1,TRBV23-1,NA,TRBJ2-5,CATFDRDETQYF,TGCGCTACATTCGACAGGGACGAGACCCAGTACTTC
NA,TRBV5-1,few,TRBJ2-2,CASSLARTTPTGELFF,TGCGCCAGCAGCTTGGCCCGGACTACCCCCACCGGGGAGCTGTTTTTT
NA,TRBV9,NA,TRBJ2-7,CASSVGGLAAYEQYF,TGTGCCAGCAGCGTAGGGGGGCTAGCGGCCTACGAGCAGTACTTC
NA,TRBV5-1,NA,TRBJ1-2,CASSLEGGAEYGYTF,TGCGCCAGCAGCTTGGAGGGGGGGGCGGAATATGGCTACACCTTC
NA,TRBV6-6,NA,TRBJ2-3,CASSYGLGLAKDTQYF,TGTGCCAGCAGTTACGGTTTAGGACTCGCAAAAGATACGCAGTATTTT
TRBD1,TRBV2,few,TRBJ2-1,CASSEGRAGGWDEQFF,TGTGCCAGCAGTGAAGGGAGGGCAGGGGGCTGGGATGAGCAGTTCTTC
NA,TRBV19,NA,TRBJ2-3,CASSIVGTDTQYF,TGTGCCAGTAGTATAGTAGGCACAGATACGCAGTATTTT
TRBD1,TRBV5-6,NA,TRBJ1-4,CASRYLTGGNEKLFF,TGTGCCAGCAGGTACTTGACAGGGGGAAATGAAAAACTGTTTTTT
NA,TRBV4-1,few,TRBJ2-1,CASSQVNNEQFF,TGCGCCAGCAGCCAAGTTAATAATGAGCAGTTCTTC
TRBD2,TRBV5-1,NA,TRBJ2-1,CASSLVPAGLGGEQFF,TGCGCCAGCAGCTTGGTTCCAGCGGGACTGGGAGGTGAGCAGTTCTTC
NA,TRBV18,NA,TRBJ2-1,CASSFTTSRAYNEQFF,TGTGCCAGCTCATTTACGACGTCCAGGGCTTACAATGAGCAGTTCTTC
TRBD1,TRBV19,NA,TRBJ1-2,CASSRGTGSHGYTF,TGTGCCAGTAGTCGGGGGACAGGGAGCCATGGCTACACCTTC
TRBD2,TRBV19,NA,TRBJ2-5,CASSGLAGGDQYF,TGTGCCAGTAGTGGACTAGCGGGGGGTGACCAGTACTTC
NA,TRBV4-1,NA,TRBJ1-5,CASSQDGGGTHQPQHF,TGCGCCAGCAGCCAAGATGGGGGGGGCACCCATCAGCCCCAGCATTTT